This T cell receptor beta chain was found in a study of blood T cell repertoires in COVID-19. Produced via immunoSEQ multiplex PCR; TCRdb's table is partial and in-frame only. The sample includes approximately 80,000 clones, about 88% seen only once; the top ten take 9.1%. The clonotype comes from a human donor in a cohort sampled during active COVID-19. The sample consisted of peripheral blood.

The CDR3 DNA is TGCGCCAGCAGTTTAGCGGGGGATTCCGGGGCCCAGTACTTC. This sequence encodes CASSLAGDSGAQYF. The J gene is TRBJ2-5, the V gene TRBV5-1; 9 positions match TRBD2. V was clipped by 5 bases and J by 9 bases; unmatched bases: 11. CDR1 and CDR2 (germline): SGHRS, YFSETQ. The CDR3 extends over 14 amino acids.